Listed here are 15 T cell receptor beta chains from one sample, sequenced in a study of blood T cell repertoires in COVID-19 (dated by TCRdb to 2019 to 2021). The method was the immunoSEQ multiplex PCR assay. Imported from immuneACCESS, the table was reduced by TCRdb to in-frame sequences with V and J called. These copies leave out some clones; in studies compared against another copy, an unresolved V gene accounts for under half, and the cause of the remainder is not known. The sample data list more than 95,000 clones, and around 79% of these were observed just once. The top ten clones comprise about 2.5% of the sample. The sequenced material came from peripheral blood. These receptor sequences come from a man in his forties or fifties with acute or convalescent COVID-19.

The chain couples TRBV2 to TRBJ1-2, with D possibly TRBD1 on 6 matching bases. Germline CDR1 SNHLY, CDR2 FYNNEI. Between the trimmed V and J ends, which lost 7 bases and 5 bases, there was a span of 20 bases. CDR3 length: 15 amino acids. The CDR3 is CASTRMTGTGYGYTF. Here the CDR3 DNA reads TGTGCCAGCACCCGAATGACAGGTACGGGGTATGGCTACACCTTC.

The chain joins TRBV21-1 to TRBJ2-3; TRBD2, as called in the table, went unchecked against the DNA. TRBV21-1 is given as a pseudogene. The CDR3 is 21 amino acids. CDR3 residues: CASSKARLAGEPVESTDTQYF. The CDR3, as DNA: TGTGCCAGCAGCAAAGCTCGACTAGCGGGAGAACCCGTAGAAAGCACAGATACGCAGTATTTT.

As for this clone: This sample also contains other DNA sequences that code for the same CDR3. The gene calls are TRBV5-4 and TRBJ2-1; TRBD1 agrees at 8 bases. V was pared by 1 base and J by 10 bases, with 7 bases of the junction left unmatched. The CDR3 contains 14 residues. Germline V lookup: CDR1 SGHNT, CDR2 YYREEE (reference sequence). In DNA form, the CDR3 reads TGTGCCAGCAGCTTGAGGCAGGGGGCAGGGGAGCAGTTCTTC. Its translation is CASSLRQGAGEQFF.

This chain connects TRBV24-1 to TRBJ2-1; a possible D gene is TRBD1 (8 bases). V lost 6 bases and J 8 bases, leaving 13 bases between the germline ends. Germline CDR1 KGHDR, CDR2 SFDVKD. CDR3 length equals 13 residues. CDR3 amino acids: CATSWTGRDEQFF. The CDR3 DNA follows: TGTGCCACCAGTTGGACAGGGAGGGATGAGCAGTTCTTC.

This clone was counted a single time. V gene TRBV9 combines with J gene TRBJ2-5; 14 bases fit TRBD2. Germline CDR1 and CDR2: SGDLS and YYNGEE. V trimming: 3 bases; J trimming: 1 base; junction bases outside the gene matches: 5. The CDR3 sequence is 17 residues long. The CDR3 nucleotides are TGTGCCAGCAGCGGTGGGACTAGCGGGGGACTCCAAGAGACCCAGTACTTC. The encoded protein is CASSGGTSGGLQETQYF.

The chain uses TRBV5-8 and TRBJ1-5; no clear D. This CDR3 is 15 amino acids long. The germline CDR1 and CDR2 sequences are SGHTS and YDEGEE. V lost 0 bases and J 2 bases, leaving 9 bases between the germline ends. In DNA, the CDR3 is TGTGCCAGCAGCTTGGGCGGTTTGGGCAATCAGCCCCAGCATTTT. Amino acids: CASSLGGLGNQPQHF.

J is TRBJ1-1 and V is TRBV30, with 7 nucleotides matching TRBD1. The germline V gene has CDR1 GTSNPN and CDR2 SVGIG (reference sequence). The CDR3 totals 14 residues. With V trimmed by 4 bases and J by 0 bases, 5 bases remained unmatched. CDR3 protein: CAWTQDRVNTEAFF. The CDR3 DNA reads as TGTGCCTGGACCCAAGACAGGGTGAACACTGAAGCTTTCTTT.

DNA for the CDR3: TGTGCCATCAGTGATGGGGCACCGATGAACTATGGCTACACCTTC. Amino acid sequence: CAISDGAPMNYGYTF. The chain joins TRBV10-3 to TRBJ1-2, with TRBD1 as a possible D gene (5 bases). Trimming pared 3 bases from V and 2 bases from J, leaving 13 bases between. The length of the CDR3 is 15 residues. Germline loops: CDR1 ENHRY, CDR2 SYGVKD.

V usage is TRBV5-1 and J usage is TRBJ2-1, with 8 bases matching TRBD2. V was clipped by 0 bases and J by 4 bases; unmatched bases: 0. The CDR3 runs to 14 residues. Germline V lookup: CDR1 SGHRS, CDR2 YFSETQ. The CDR3 bases are TGCGCCAGCAGCTTGGAGCGGGGGTACAATGAGCAGTTCTTC. This translates into CASSLERGYNEQFF.

The chain joins TRBV4-1 to TRBJ2-2; tentative D call: TRBD2 (6 bases). V lost 4 bases and J 5 bases, leaving 17 bases between the germline ends. Germline-derived CDR1 and CDR2 are MGHRA and YSYEKL. This CDR3 contains 16 residues. The CDR3 DNA reads TGCGCCAGCAGCCTCCCGGGGGTTGGGAGGACCGGGGAGCTGTTTTTT. Amino acids: CASSLPGVGRTGELFF.

The genes are TRBV19 and TRBJ2-7; D is possibly TRBD2 (5 bases). The V gene lost 3 bases and the J gene lost 6 bases, with 12 bases spanning the gap. CDR3 length: 13 amino acids. Germline V gene sequence: CDR1 LNHDA, CDR2 SQIVND (reference sequence). The CDR3 coding sequence is TGTGCCAGTAGTATTAGCGACTCGGGCGAGCAGTACTTC. Translated, it gives CASSISDSGEQYF.

The chain has TRBV9 and TRBJ1-1; D is undetermined. V lost 5 bases, J lost 0 bases, and 11 bases lay in between. The CDR3 is 14 residues long. Germline values: CDR1 SGDLS, CDR2 YYNGEE. The CDR3: CASRPGSMNTEAFF. The CDR3 DNA reads TGTGCCAGCAGGCCGGGATCCATGAACACTGAAGCTTTCTTT.

This clone was seen only a few times. This chain joins TRBV21-1 and TRBJ2-7; TRBD2 is taken as the D call from the table, unchecked against the DNA. TRBV21-1 is listed as a pseudogene. The CDR3 is 15 residues long. This CDR3 is CASRSSSGSNCEQYF. In DNA, the CDR3 is TGTGCCAGCAGGAGCAGTAGCGGGAGTAACTGCGAGCAGTACTTC.

This sequence joins TRBV28 and TRBJ2-5; 7 bases match TRBD1. Trimming at V came to 4 bases and at J to 6 bases, leaving 8 bases not matched to a gene. The germline gives CDR1 MDHEN, CDR2 SYDVKM. The CDR3 extends over 14 amino acids. CDR3 protein: CASSSRQGRQTQYF. The CDR3 DNA reads as TGTGCCAGCAGTTCTCGACAGGGCAGGCAGACCCAGTACTTC.

The rearrangement joins TRBV12-3 or TRBV12-4 to TRBJ1-2; D perhaps matches TRBD1 (6 bases). Trimming left V 1 base short and J 6 bases short, with 9 bases between. The CDR3 contains 13 residues. The CDR3 DNA reads as TGTGCCAGCAGTTTAGAAAGGGGGAATGGCTACACCTTC. Translating gives CASSLERGNGYTF.